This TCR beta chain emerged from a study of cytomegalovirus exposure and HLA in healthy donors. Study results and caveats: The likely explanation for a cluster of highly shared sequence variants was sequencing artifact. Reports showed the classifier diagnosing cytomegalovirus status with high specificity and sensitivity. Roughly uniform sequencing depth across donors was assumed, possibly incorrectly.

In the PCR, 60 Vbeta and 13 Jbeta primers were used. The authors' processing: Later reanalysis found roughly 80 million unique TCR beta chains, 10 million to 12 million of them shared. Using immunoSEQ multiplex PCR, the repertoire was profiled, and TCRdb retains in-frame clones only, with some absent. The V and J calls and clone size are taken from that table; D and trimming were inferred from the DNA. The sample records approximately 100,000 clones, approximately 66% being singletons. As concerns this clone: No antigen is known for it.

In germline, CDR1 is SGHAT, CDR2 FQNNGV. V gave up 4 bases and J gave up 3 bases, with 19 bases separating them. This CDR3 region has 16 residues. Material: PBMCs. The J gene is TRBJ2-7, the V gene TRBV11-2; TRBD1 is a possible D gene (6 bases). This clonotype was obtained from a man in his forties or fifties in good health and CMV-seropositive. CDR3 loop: CASSYYRAPFLYEQYV. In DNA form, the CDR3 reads TGTGCCAGCAGCTACTACAGGGCCCCGTTCCTCTACGAGCAGTACGTC.